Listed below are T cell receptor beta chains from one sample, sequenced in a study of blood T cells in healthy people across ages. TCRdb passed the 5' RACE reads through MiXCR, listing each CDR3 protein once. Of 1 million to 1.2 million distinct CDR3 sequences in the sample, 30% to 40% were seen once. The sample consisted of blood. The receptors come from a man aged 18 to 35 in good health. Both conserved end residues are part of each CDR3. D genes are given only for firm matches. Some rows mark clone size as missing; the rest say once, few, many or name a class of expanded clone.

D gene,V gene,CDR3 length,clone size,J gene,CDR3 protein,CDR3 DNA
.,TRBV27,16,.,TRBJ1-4,CASSHKAWGSTEKLFF,TGTGCCAGCAGCCACAAGGCGTGGGGAAGTACTGAAAAACTGTTTTTT
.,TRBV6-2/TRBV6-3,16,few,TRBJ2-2,CASSYQGPSNTGELFF,TGTGCCAGCAGTTACCAGGGACCGTCGAACACCGGGGAGCTGTTTTTT
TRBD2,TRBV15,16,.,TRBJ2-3,CATSPPSGGFGDTQYF,TGTGCCACCAGCCCACCAAGCGGGGGGTTCGGAGATACGCAGTATTTT
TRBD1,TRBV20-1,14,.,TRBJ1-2,CSASPDRGNYGYTF,TGCAGTGCTAGCCCGGACAGGGGAAACTATGGCTACACCTTC
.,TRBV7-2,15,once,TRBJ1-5,CASSHEGYSNQPQHF,TGTGCCAGCAGCCACGAGGGATATAGCAATCAGCCCCAGCATTTT
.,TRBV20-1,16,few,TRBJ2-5,CSARVTGLAVQETQYF,TGCAGTGCTAGAGTTACAGGGCTAGCCGTCCAAGAGACCCAGTACTTC
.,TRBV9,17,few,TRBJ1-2,CASSVVPSGSTGNGYTF,TGTGCCAGCAGCGTAGTCCCTTCTGGGTCAACAGGGAACGGCTACACCTTC
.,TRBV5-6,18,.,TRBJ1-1,CASSLGGWTRNLNTEAFF,TGTGCCAGCAGCTTGGGGGGTTGGACCCGAAATTTGAACACTGAAGCTTTCTTT
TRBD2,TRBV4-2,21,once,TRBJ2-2,CASSQDFRLAGDREWTGELFF,TGTGCCAGCAGCCAAGATTTCCGACTAGCGGGGGACAGGGAATGGACCGGGGAGCTGTTTTTT
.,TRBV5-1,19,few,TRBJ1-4,CASSGGTSRGDATNEKLFF,TGCGCCAGCAGCGGGGGGACATCGAGGGGAGACGCAACTAATGAAAAACTGTTTTTT
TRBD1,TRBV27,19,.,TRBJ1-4,CASSYALGQGKTTNEKLFF,TGTGCCAGCAGTTACGCATTGGGACAGGGAAAAACAACTAATGAAAAACTGTTTTTT
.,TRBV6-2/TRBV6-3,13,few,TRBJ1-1,CASSDSGNTEAFF,TGTGCCAGCAGTGACTCTGGGAACACTGAAGCTTTCTTT
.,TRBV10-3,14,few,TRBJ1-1,CAISDPGKKTEAFF,TGTGCCATCAGTGACCCAGGGAAGAAAACTGAAGCTTTCTTT
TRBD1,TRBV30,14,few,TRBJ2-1,CAWSRGTGGNEQFF,TGTGCCTGGAGTAGGGGGACAGGGGGAAATGAGCAGTTCTTC
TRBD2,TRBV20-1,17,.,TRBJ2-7,CSADPHQLAGISYEQYF,TGCAGTGCTGACCCCCACCAGCTAGCGGGGATTTCCTACGAGCAGTACTTC
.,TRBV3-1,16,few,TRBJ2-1,CASSLTGPSSYDEQFF,TGTGCCAGCAGCCTTACGGGCCCAAGCTCCTACGATGAGCAGTTCTTC
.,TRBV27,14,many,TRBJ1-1,CASSPRLGNTEAFF,TGTGCCAGCAGCCCCAGGCTGGGGAACACTGAAGCTTTCTTT
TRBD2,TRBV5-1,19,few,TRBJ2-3,CASSFQTRTSGPHTDTQYF,TGCGCCAGCAGCTTCCAAACACGGACTAGCGGACCCCACACAGATACGCAGTATTTT
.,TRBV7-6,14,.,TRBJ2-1,CASSTPGSYNEQFF,TGTGCCAGCAGCACCCCAGGGTCTTACAATGAGCAGTTCTTC
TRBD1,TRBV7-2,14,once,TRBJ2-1,CASSLTTGGETQFF,TGTGCCAGCAGCTTAACTACAGGGGGCGAGACCCAGTTCTTC
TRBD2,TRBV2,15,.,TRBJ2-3,CASNSPSGGSDTQYF,TGTGCCAGCAATTCCCCCAGCGGGGGTTCAGATACGCAGTATTTT
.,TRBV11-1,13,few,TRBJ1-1,CASSRQELTEAFF,TGTGCCAGCAGCCGACAGGAGCTCACTGAAGCTTTCTTT
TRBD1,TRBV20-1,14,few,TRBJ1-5,CSAKEGALNQPQHF,TGCAGTGCTAAGGAGGGGGCTTTAAATCAGCCCCAGCATTTT
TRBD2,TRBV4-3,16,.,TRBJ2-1,CASSSGLAGPNNEQFF,TGCGCCAGCAGCTCGGGACTAGCGGGGCCTAACAATGAGCAGTTCTTC
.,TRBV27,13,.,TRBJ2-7,CACSRSGQYEQYF,TGTGCCTGCAGTCGTTCGGGACAATACGAGCAGTACTTC
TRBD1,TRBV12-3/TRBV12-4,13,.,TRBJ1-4,CAGSRLRQGTLFF,TGTGCCGGCAGTCGGCTAAGACAGGGTACACTGTTTTTT
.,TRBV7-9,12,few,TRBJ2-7,CASSLSNYEQYF,TGTGCCAGCAGCTTATCAAACTACGAGCAGTACTTC
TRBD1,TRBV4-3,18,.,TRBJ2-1,CASSPVVLSGQSYNEQFF,TGCGCCAGCAGCCCCGTAGTGTTATCGGGACAGAGCTACAATGAGCAGTTCTTC
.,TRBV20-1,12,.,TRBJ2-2,CSARPGERELFF,TGCAGTGCTAGACCAGGGGAGCGGGAGCTGTTTTTT
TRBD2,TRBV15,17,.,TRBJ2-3,CATSRDWSGGAEDTQYF,TGTGCCACCAGCAGAGACTGGAGCGGGGGGGCCGAAGATACGCAGTATTTT
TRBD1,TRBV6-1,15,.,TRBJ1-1,CASSTKRTGATEAFF,TGTGCCAGCAGCACTAAGAGGACAGGGGCAACTGAAGCTTTCTTT